A single sample is the source of the 18 T cell receptor beta chains below, sequenced in a study of blood T cell repertoires in COVID-19. Data came from immunoSEQ multiplex PCR; TCRdb stores just in-frame clones and leaves some out. The sample carries about 170,000 clones, around 81% recorded once. The sequencing sample was made of peripheral blood. The source of these receptors is a man in his 70s with active or convalescent COVID-19.

The chain employs TRBV10-3 and TRBJ1-2; D call uncertain. The CDR3 loop spans 13 amino acids. Trimming shortened V by 5 bases and J by 3 bases, and 10 bases separated the two germline ends. Germline CDR1 and CDR2: ENHRY and SYGVKD. This CDR3 reads CAISPGSHYGYTF. The CDR3 DNA sequence: TGTGCCATCAGTCCGGGGAGTCACTATGGCTACACCTTC.

The chain employs TRBV4-3 and TRBJ1-4; TRBD1 aligns across 8 bases. The germline gives CDR1 LGHNA, CDR2 YSLEER. V was pared by 4 bases and J by 7 bases, with 8 bases of the junction left unmatched. This CDR3 has 15 amino acids. The CDR3 protein is CASSRARTGFEKLFF. For the CDR3, the DNA is TGCGCCAGCAGCCGAGCTAGGACAGGGTTTGAAAAACTGTTTTTT.

V and J are TRBV14 and TRBJ1-4; possible D gene TRBD1, 5 bases. Germline V gives CDR1 SGHDN, CDR2 FVKESK. Trimming left V 4 bases short and J 3 bases short, with 12 bases between. The CDR3 runs 15 residues. The CDR3 loop is CASSPGVVPNEKLFF. DNA of the CDR3: TGTGCCAGCAGCCCGGGGGTTGTGCCTAATGAAAAACTGTTTTTT.

This clone appeared a single time. The chain recombines TRBV7-9 with TRBJ1-4; D not certain. Germline V gene lookup returns CDR1 SEHNR and CDR2 FQNEAQ (reference sequence). V gave up 1 base and J gave up 4 bases, with 13 bases separating them. This CDR3 region has 16 residues. CDR3 protein: CASSLVSPTGNEKLFF. The CDR3 DNA follows: TGTGCCAGCAGCTTAGTATCTCCGACGGGTAATGAAAAACTGTTTTTT.

Here the CDR3 DNA reads TGTGCCAGCAGCTTGCCCGGGGCACCCCTCCACTTT. It codes for CASSLPGAPLHF. This rearrangement joins TRBV11-2 to TRBJ1-6; the D is unclear. V lost 3 bases, J lost 11 bases, and 8 bases lay in between. Per the germline V gene, CDR1 is SGHAT and CDR2 is FQNNGV. The CDR3 runs to 12 residues.

The chain couples TRBV5-1 to TRBJ2-1; D is unresolved. In germline, CDR1 is SGHRS, CDR2 YFSETQ. The V and J ends lost 4 bases and 10 bases respectively, with 12 bases between them. CDR3 size: 12 residues. CDR3 region: CASSLERQEQFF. DNA for the CDR3: TGCGCCAGCAGCCTAGAACGGCAAGAGCAGTTCTTC. Using reference TRBV5-1 and TRBJ2-1 for the parts outside the CDR3, the full variable domain is KAGVTQTPRYLIKTRGQQVTLSCSPISGHRSVSWYQQTPGQGLQFLFEYFSETQRNKGNFPGRFSGRQFSNSRSEMNVSTLELGDSALYLCASSLERQEQFFGPGTRLTVL.

This clone was recorded only once. This sample also contains other DNA sequences that code for the same CDR3. CDR3 sequence reads: CASSPSGTDTQYF. The CDR3 DNA reads TGTGCCAGCTCACCGTCGGGCACAGATACGCAGTATTTT. The rearrangement uses TRBV18 and TRBJ2-3; no definite D call. Trimming pared 3 bases from V and 1 base from J, leaving 5 bases between. The CDR3 runs to 13 residues. Germline CDR1 and CDR2: KGHSH and LQKENI.

J is TRBJ1-3 and V is TRBV7-9; TRBD1 agrees at 7 bases. V shed 6 bases, J shed 4 bases, and the junction held 9 bases outside the gene matches. This CDR3 contains 15 residues. From germline, CDR1 is SEHNR and CDR2 FQNEAQ (reference sequence). This CDR3 is CASSTGTASGNTIYF. The DNA for the CDR3 is TGTGCCAGCAGTACCGGGACAGCGTCGGGAAACACCATATATTTT.

The chain joins TRBV5-4 to TRBJ2-5; TRBD2 aligns across 8 bases. Trimming at V came to 2 bases and at J to 5 bases, leaving 11 bases not matched to a gene. Germline lookup yields CDR1 SGHNT and CDR2 YYREEE (reference sequence). The length of the CDR3 is 16 residues. The CDR3 sequence is CASSFPTSAEKETQYF. DNA for the CDR3: TGTGCCAGCAGCTTTCCGACTAGCGCGGAGAAGGAGACCCAGTACTTC.

This clone was found once. V and J are TRBV2 and TRBJ1-1; possible D gene TRBD1, 6 bases. The CDR3 loop spans 13 amino acids. Trimming took 7 bases from V and 1 from J, leaving 10 bases between them. Per the germline V gene, CDR1 is SNHLY and CDR2 is FYNNEI. The DNA for the CDR3 is TGTGCCAGCACTTTGGACAGGAACACTGAAGCTTTCTTT. Translating gives CASTLDRNTEAFF.

The chain combines TRBV10-3 with TRBJ2-7; D gene unclear. Germline V gene sequence: CDR1 ENHRY, CDR2 SYGVKD. CDR3 length equals 14 residues. With 0 bases removed from V and 4 bases from J, the gap between germline ends came to 10 bases. The CDR3 protein is CAISESATPYEQYF. The CDR3 nucleotides read TGTGCCATCAGTGAGTCGGCCACCCCGTACGAGCAGTACTTC.

V gene TRBV4-3 combines with J gene TRBJ1-4, with D possibly being TRBD1 (6 bases). This CDR3 spans 18 amino acids. The germline gives CDR1 LGHNA, CDR2 YSLEER. Trimming shortened V by 0 bases and J by 3 bases, and 17 bases separated the two germline ends. The CDR3 region is CASSQETGTIRANEKLFF. CDR3 sequence (DNA): TGCGCCAGCAGCCAAGAGACAGGAACTATTAGAGCTAATGAAAAACTGTTTTTT.

The CDR3 sequence is CASSRNLLIMPQHF. The CDR3 coding sequence is TGCGCCAGCAGCCGCAACCTCCTAATCATGCCCCAGCATTTT. The chain combines TRBV4-3 with TRBJ1-5, with D uncertain. CDR3 length: 14 residues. Germline V gives CDR1 LGHNA, CDR2 YSLEER. Between the trimmed V and J ends, which lost 4 bases and 9 bases, there was a span of 16 bases.

V usage is TRBV19 and J usage is TRBJ1-1; 7 bases are shared with TRBD1. CDR1 and CDR2 (germline): LNHDA, SQIVND (reference sequence). The CDR3 length is 19 residues. The junction had 15 bases not matched to a gene; V was cut back by 2 bases and J by 0 bases. As DNA, the CDR3 is TGTGCCAGTAGTATACGGAACCGGGACAGTTTTTTAATGAACACTGAAGCTTTCTTT. This sequence encodes CASSIRNRDSFLMNTEAFF.

V usage is TRBV18 and J usage is TRBJ1-3, with D maybe TRBD1 (5 bases). Per the germline V gene, CDR1 is KGHSH and CDR2 is LQKENI. CDR3 length equals 18 residues. Trimming took off 3 bases at V and 0 bases at J, with 18 bases between the two ends. CDR3 sequence (DNA): TGTGCCAGCTCACCGCCGGGGGTAGCCTCTTACTCTGGAAACACCATATATTTT. Its translation: CASSPPGVASYSGNTIYF.

This CDR3 is CASSLSGRAGGTQYF. CDR3 in DNA: TGTGCCAGCAGTTTAAGCGGGAGAGCTGGAGGGACCCAGTACTTC. The chain combines TRBV28 with TRBJ2-5, with TRBD2 matching 8 bases. J was trimmed by 7 bases and V by 2 bases; bases with no gene match: 9. This CDR3 contains 15 residues. From germline, CDR1 is MDHEN and CDR2 SYDVKM.

This chain links TRBV19 with TRBJ2-7; 7 nucleotides match TRBD2. CDR1 is LNHDA and CDR2 is SQIVND in the germline V gene (reference sequence). V was clipped by 4 bases and J by 3 bases; unmatched bases: 6. The CDR3 is made up of 14 amino acids. In DNA, the CDR3 is TGTGCCAGTAGTACCCGGGACTACATCTACGAGCAGTACTTC. Protein: CASSTRDYIYEQYF.

This clone is a singleton in its sample. The V and J genes are TRBV24-1 and TRBJ2-2; 9 nucleotides match TRBD1. Germline CDR1 KGHDR, CDR2 SFDVKD. Trimming took 2 bases from V and 3 from J; bases not matched to a gene: 12. This CDR3 spans 19 amino acids. The CDR3 DNA sequence: TGTGCCACCAGTGATTCAAACAACAGGGGGCATGGGTACACCGGGGAGCTGTTTTTT. The encoded protein is CATSDSNNRGHGYTGELFF.